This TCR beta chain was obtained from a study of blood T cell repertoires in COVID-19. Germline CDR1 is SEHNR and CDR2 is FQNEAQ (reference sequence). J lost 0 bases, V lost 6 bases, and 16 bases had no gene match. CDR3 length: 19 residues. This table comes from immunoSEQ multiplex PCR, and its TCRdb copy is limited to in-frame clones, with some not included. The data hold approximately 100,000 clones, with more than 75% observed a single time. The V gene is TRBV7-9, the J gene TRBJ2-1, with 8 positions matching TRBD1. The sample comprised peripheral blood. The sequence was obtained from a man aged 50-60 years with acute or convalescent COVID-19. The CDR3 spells CASSSPQGASVYSYNEQFF. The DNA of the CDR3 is TGTGCCAGCAGTTCTCCCCAGGGGGCTAGCGTATACTCCTACAATGAGCAGTTCTTC. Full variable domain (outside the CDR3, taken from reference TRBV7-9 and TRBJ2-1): DTGVSQNPRHKITKRGQNVTFRCDPISEHNRLYWYRQTLGQGPEFLTYFQNEAQLEKSRLLSDRFSAERPKGSFSTLEIQRTEQGDSAMYLCASSSPQGASVYSYNEQFFGPGTRLTVL.